This T cell receptor beta chain was recovered during a study of Tregs in tolerant kidney transplant recipients. The CDR3 covers 14 residues. Germline values: CDR1 MDHEN, CDR2 SYDVKM. Losses at the gene ends were 5 bases for V and 6 bases for J; bases not matched to a gene: 8. The repertoire was sequenced with immunoSEQ multiplex PCR; TCRdb's copy has only in-frame clones and lacks some. The table includes about 110,000 clones, 90% detected once. The chain combines TRBV28 with TRBJ2-5, with 8 bases identical to TRBD1. The specimen was CD4+ T cells from blood, collected before the transplant. This sequence was found in a human donor who received a combined kidney and bone marrow transplant. This CDR3 is CASSGAQGVKTQYF. The CDR3 bases are TGTGCCAGCAGTGGGGCACAGGGGGTTAAGACCCAGTACTTC.